This is a list of T cell receptor beta chains from one sample in a study of T cell changes during pregnancy in multiple sclerosis. Measured with immunoSEQ multiplex PCR; TCRdb has only the in-frame clones, and not every one. The sample contains 50,000 to 60,000 clones, less than 90% of which appear only once. Here the sequenced sample was CD4+ T cells from peripheral blood mononuclear cells, taken in the third trimester of pregnancy. Receptors originate from a female donor with multiple sclerosis, enrolled in a pregnancy study. Each CDR3 is given with its conserved first and last residue. The order of the fields is J gene, V gene, D gene, clone size, CDR3 protein, CDR3 DNA. D genes are given only for firm matches. The size field is filled for only some rows; it gives once, few, many or a size class.

>TRBJ1-3|TRBV4-3|NA|NA
CASSQSQNSGNTIYF
TGCGCCAGCAGCCAAAGTCAGAACTCTGGAAACACCATATATTTT
>TRBJ2-2|TRBV29-1|NA|NA
CSVALRQGGNTGELFF
TGCAGCGTCGCCCTGAGACAGGGAGGAAACACCGGGGAGCTGTTTTTT
>TRBJ1-4|TRBV9|TRBD1|few
CASSGGTEEKLFF
TGTGCCAGCAGCGGGGGGACAGAAGAAAAACTGTTTTTT
>TRBJ1-1|TRBV29-1|NA|NA
CSGSDTYTEAFF
TGCAGCGGCTCCGACACCTACACTGAAGCTTTCTTT
>TRBJ1-3|TRBV7-2|TRBD1|once
CASSPFGQGAHGNTIYF
TGTGCCAGCAGCCCCTTCGGACAGGGGGCGCATGGAAACACCATATATTTT
>TRBJ2-5|TRBV6-5|NA|NA
CASRLGGIQETQYF
TGTGCCAGCAGACTGGGGGGAATCCAAGAGACCCAGTACTTC
>TRBJ2-3|TRBV7-8|NA|NA
CASSYLLDTQYF
TGTGCCAGCAGCTACCTACTAGATACGCAGTATTTT
>TRBJ2-2|TRBV5-1|TRBD1|NA
CASSWTGMSAGELFF
TGCGCCAGCAGCTGGACAGGGATGAGCGCCGGGGAGCTGTTTTTT
>TRBJ2-3|TRBV10-3|TRBD2|NA
CAISSPGLAGGILTDTQYF
TGTGCCATCTCTTCCCCGGGACTAGCGGGAGGTATCCTCACAGATACGCAGTATTTT
>TRBJ2-7|TRBV30|NA|NA
CAWSERRGAYEQYF
TGTGCCTGGAGTGAGCGGAGGGGAGCCTACGAGCAGTACTTC
>TRBJ1-1|TRBV18|NA|NA
CASSPRQDRGGTEAFF
TGTGCCAGCTCACCAAGACAAGACCGGGGGGGGACTGAAGCTTTCTTT
>TRBJ2-2|TRBV9|NA|NA
CASSAGGSTGELFF
TGTGCCAGCAGCGCTGGGGGGTCCACCGGGGAGCTGTTTTTT